This T cell receptor beta chain was recorded in a study of Ad26.COV2.S vaccination and SARS-CoV-2 variants. Study-level information: COV1001, an Ad26.COV2.S trial, supplied this vaccine-arm donor. Intramuscular Ad26.COV2.S doses were given once or twice, 56 days apart.

Study-level results: Greater spike-specific TCR breadth was seen in vaccine recipients than in placebo recipients.

The treatment: roughly 18 received Ad26.COV2.S at low or high dose, single or two shots; five or six received placebo; per-sample allocation not given. It was on day 63 after the first vaccine or placebo injection that samples were taken. The donor was a Boston adult aged 18-55 years. The CDR3 totals 14 residues. Trimming took 4 bases from V and 4 from J, leaving 12 bases between them. CDR1 SGHVS and CDR2 FQNEAQ come from the germline V gene. Profiled with immunoSEQ multiplex PCR; TCRdb holds only in-frame clones, not every one. The sample includes fewer than 500,000 clones, around 90% seen only once; the top ten take under 4.5%. With regard to this clone: Its antigen remains unknown.

This receptor was identified in a person between 18 and 65 years old who received the Ad26.COV2.S COVID-19 vaccine or a placebo. Source: peripheral blood, taken in a trial of Ad26.COV2.S vaccine versus placebo. This chain uses TRBV7-8 with TRBJ2-3; D is unresolved. CDR3 DNA sequence: TGTGCCAGCAGCTGGCCCGCGAGACCAGATACGCAGTATTTT. Translating it yields CASSWPARPDTQYF.